Following are 10 T cell receptor beta chains from one sample sequenced in a study of beta chain features in type 1 diabetes. Expressed TCRB transcripts were sequenced because the entire RNA isolate underwent reverse transcription. Here immunoSEQ multiplex PCR was the method, and the copy in TCRdb shows in-frame clones only, minus some. The table includes approximately 140,000 clones, about 7% detected once. The sample taken for sequencing was central memory CD4+ T cells from blood. The receptors shown here come from a woman younger than 45 in good health.

This clone has at least ten counts. The chain carries TRBV5-1 and TRBJ1-1; D remains ambiguous. Germline CDR1 SGHRS, CDR2 YFSETQ. The CDR3 covers 13 residues. Trimming took 0 bases from V and 2 from J, leaving 5 bases between them. The CDR3 region has the DNA TGCGCCAGCAGCTTGGGAGCTAACACTGAAGCTTTCTTT. This gives the protein CASSLGANTEAFF.

The chain carries TRBV19 and TRBJ1-4; 7 positions match TRBD1. The trim removed 7 bases at V and 3 bases at J, leaving 5 bases unmatched. The CDR3 extends over 14 amino acids. Per germline, CDR1 LNHDA and CDR2 SQIVND (reference sequence). The CDR3 nucleotides read TGTGCCAGTAAGACCGGGACAGCTAATGAAAAACTGTTTTTT. Amino acid sequence: CASKTGTANEKLFF.

This chain joins TRBV7-3 and TRBJ1-3, with 7 nucleotides matching TRBD1. This CDR3 has 16 residues. Germline V CDR1 and CDR2: SGHTA, FQGTGA. The J segment lost 3 bases and the V segment lost 5 bases, leaving 10 bases of the junction unmatched. In DNA, the CDR3 is TGTGCCAGCAGCCTCTTCCCGACAGGGAATGGAAACACCATATATTTT. Translating gives CASSLFPTGNGNTIYF.

CDR3 loop: CAWSEPSGGNQPQHF. CDR3 bases: TGTGCCTGGAGTGAGCCCTCCGGAGGCAATCAGCCCCAGCATTTT. This chain joins TRBV30 and TRBJ1-5; D is unclear. V dropped 1 base and J dropped 2 bases, with 12 bases sitting between them. The germline V gene has CDR1 GTSNPN and CDR2 SVGIG (reference sequence). CDR3 length equals 15 residues.

The table lists this clone with a few counts. The chain links TRBV10-3 to TRBJ1-5, with D unclear. Germline V gene sequence: CDR1 ENHRY, CDR2 SYGVKD. V was pared by 5 bases and J by 3 bases, with 8 bases between. The length of the CDR3 is 13 residues. The CDR3 protein is CAISPDINQPQHF. CDR3 bases: TGTGCCATCAGTCCTGACATCAATCAGCCCCAGCATTTT.

This chain joins TRBV7-6 and TRBJ2-3; TRBD2 matches at 10 bases. The CDR3 covers 14 residues. Losses at the gene ends were 1 base for V and 6 bases for J; bases not matched to a gene: 1. CDR1 SGHVS and CDR2 FNYEAQ come from the germline V gene. This CDR3 reads CASSLGTSGDTQYF. CDR3 nucleotides: TGTGCCAGCAGCTTAGGGACTAGCGGCGATACGCAGTATTTT.

The genes are TRBV7-2 and TRBJ2-2, with D maybe TRBD2 (6 bases). This CDR3 has 13 amino acids. Germline V gene data show CDR1 as SGHTA and CDR2 as FQGNSA. Between the trimmed V and J ends, which lost 4 bases and 7 bases, there was a span of 10 bases. This CDR3 reads CASSSSVLGELFF. Here the CDR3 DNA reads TGTGCCAGCAGCTCTAGCGTCCTCGGGGAGCTGTTTTTT.

This clone was detected ten times or more. The chain employs TRBV7-2 and TRBJ2-1, with TRBD2 matching 7 bases. Germline assignment: CDR1 SGHTA and CDR2 FQGNSA. The CDR3 loop spans 15 amino acids. V lost 5 bases, J lost 1 base, and 5 bases stayed unmatched. CDR3 nucleotides: TGTGCCAGCAGCGAGAGCGGGACGTCCTACAATGAGCAGTTCTTC. This translates into CASSESGTSYNEQFF.

J is TRBJ2-7 and V is TRBV30; 8 positions agree with TRBD1. J lost 7 bases, V lost 4 bases, and 9 bases had no gene match. There are 13 residues in the CDR3. Looked up from germline, CDR1 is GTSNPN and CDR2 is SVGIG (reference sequence). The CDR3 spells CAWNFGQGGEQYF. The CDR3 coding sequence is TGTGCCTGGAATTTTGGACAGGGCGGGGAGCAGTACTTC.

This clone turned up a few times. This rearrangement joins TRBV6-1 to TRBJ2-7; TRBD1 aligns across 7 bases. Trimming removed 0 bases from V and 6 bases from J; junction bases left unmatched: 11. Germline-derived CDR1 and CDR2 are MNHNS and SASEGT. This CDR3 has 16 amino acids. CDR3 nucleotides: TGTGCCAGCAGTGAAGCGCGAATGGGACAGTTGAGCGAGCAGTACTTC. Translating gives CASSEARMGQLSEQYF.